The 12 T cell receptor beta chains reported below all come from one sample, sequenced in a study of blood T cell repertoires in COVID-19. Only in-frame clones appear in the TCRdb table, and some are missing; sequencing was by immunoSEQ multiplex PCR. The sample has roughly 240,000 clones, 85% to 90% seen once; the top ten hold 0.87%. Source material: PBMCs or T cells enriched from blood (not recorded which). The receptor source for this set is a man aged 50-59 years who had been exposed to COVID-19.

V gene TRBV9 combines with J gene TRBJ2-3, with 9 bases aligning to TRBD2. V shed 2 bases and J 6 bases; nucleotides not matched to a gene: 4. Looked up from germline, CDR1 is SGDLS and CDR2 is YYNGEE. CDR3 length: 14 residues. For the CDR3, the DNA is TGTGCCAGCAGCGTTAGCGGGGGCTCGGATACGCAGTATTTT. This gives the protein CASSVSGGSDTQYF.

V usage is TRBV19 and J usage is TRBJ1-2; D unresolved. V was cut by 1 base and J by 5 bases, with 8 bases left in between. The CDR3 extends over 13 amino acids. Germline V gives CDR1 LNHDA, CDR2 SQIVND (reference sequence). The CDR3 here is CASSIGPRYGYTF. The CDR3 DNA reads as TGTGCCAGTAGTATAGGTCCGCGGTATGGCTACACCTTC.

The chain is built from TRBV27 and TRBJ2-1, with 7 bases fitting TRBD2. The length of the CDR3 is 19 residues. Germline V CDR1 and CDR2: MNHEY, SMNVEV (reference sequence). The trim removed 3 bases at V and 5 bases at J, leaving 19 bases unmatched. CDR3 in amino acids: CASSLGLVGGSPPDNEQFF. The CDR3 DNA sequence: TGTGCCAGCAGTTTGGGTTTGGTCGGCGGGAGCCCCCCGGACAATGAGCAGTTCTTC.

The chain employs TRBV10-1 and TRBJ2-3, with TRBD2 identical over 12 bases. CDR3 size: 15 residues. The V segment lost 6 bases and the J segment 6 bases; nucleotides outside the gene matches: 7. The germline gives CDR1 WNHNN, CDR2 SYGVQD (reference sequence). The CDR3 here is CASSTGLAGRDTQYF. The CDR3 DNA follows: TGCGCCAGCAGCACAGGACTAGCGGGGCGGGATACGCAGTATTTT.

The chain joins TRBV30 to TRBJ2-1; TRBD1 matches 8 bases. Germline V lookup: CDR1 GTSNPN, CDR2 SVGIG (reference sequence). CDR3 length: 20 residues. J was trimmed by 0 bases and V by 4 bases; bases with no gene match: 20. Here the CDR3 reads CAWIKRGRGLYQSSYNEQFF. In nucleotides, the CDR3 is TGTGCCTGGATCAAAAGGGGCAGGGGGCTTTATCAGAGCTCCTACAATGAGCAGTTCTTC.

This clone was observed a handful of times. The chain employs TRBV19 and TRBJ2-7; the match to TRBD1 covers 10 bases. Germline V gene lookup returns CDR1 LNHDA and CDR2 SQIVND (reference sequence). The CDR3 consists of 14 residues. Unmatched junction bases numbered 3, after V lost 5 bases and J lost 2 bases. CDR3 nucleotide sequence: TGTGCCAGTAGTCCCGGACAGGGGGCCTACGAGCAGTACTTC. The encoded protein is CASSPGQGAYEQYF.

This chain joins TRBV10-2 and TRBJ1-2, with 10 bases aligning to TRBD1. Unmatched junction bases numbered 6, after V lost 4 bases and J lost 7 bases. The V gene's germline CDR1 is WSHSY and CDR2 SAAADI. CDR3 size: 14 residues. CDR3 DNA sequence: TGCGCCAGCAGTGGGAGGACAGGGGGTTTTGGCTACACCTTC. As protein: CASSGRTGGFGYTF.

This chain uses TRBV5-4 with TRBJ1-3, with 7 bases aligning to TRBD1. Germline CDR1 reads SGHNT; CDR2 reads YYREEE (reference sequence). The CDR3 totals 14 residues. V was pared by 2 bases and J by 4 bases, with 3 bases of the junction left unmatched. The CDR3 sequence is CASSLRGPGNTIYF. For the CDR3, the DNA is TGTGCCAGCAGCTTAAGGGGGCCCGGAAACACCATATATTTT.

The rearrangement links TRBV5-1 to TRBJ2-2; D gene uncertain. The germline V gene has CDR1 SGHRS and CDR2 YFSETQ. The CDR3 has 14 amino acids. Trimming stripped 0 bases from V and 5 bases from J, with 8 bases between. CDR3 loop: CASSLGRFTGELFF. CDR3 DNA sequence: TGCGCCAGCAGCTTGGGTCGGTTTACCGGGGAGCTGTTTTTT.

The chain uses TRBV4-1 and TRBJ1-2; TRBD1 aligns across 10 bases. CDR3 length equals 14 residues. V shed 3 bases and J 8 bases; nucleotides not matched to a gene: 6. Germline V lookup: CDR1 MGHRA, CDR2 YSYEKL. The CDR3 is CASSHPGQGVGYTF. The CDR3 DNA reads as TGCGCCAGCAGCCATCCCGGACAGGGGGTAGGCTACACCTTC.

V and J are TRBV28 and TRBJ1-2; no clear D gene. CDR3 length: 15 amino acids. Deletions cut 6 bases from V and 2 bases from J, with 16 bases between. CDR1 is MDHEN and CDR2 is SYDVKM in the germline V gene. CDR3 sequence: CASSPSVGINYGYTF. DNA for the CDR3: TGTGCCAGCAGCCCCAGCGTCGGGATCAACTATGGCTACACCTTC.

The J gene is TRBJ1-6, the V gene TRBV20-1; no clear D. Germline V gene lookup returns CDR1 DFQATT and CDR2 SNEGSKA (reference sequence). This CDR3 has 14 amino acids. Trimming removed 3 bases from V and 9 bases from J, with 15 bases in between. CDR3 loop: CSASRRDGGSPLHF. The CDR3 coding sequence is TGCAGTGCTAGTCGCCGAGACGGAGGTTCACCCCTCCACTTT.